One sample yielded the 10 T cell receptor beta chains listed below, sequenced in a study of human T cells and chemical hapten exposure. Noted time point: patch test 2, 6 weeks after DPC sensitization. Treatment in this sample: therapeutic diphenylcyclopropenone sensitization with weekly scalp DPC. TCRdb reprocessed the RACE reads via MiXCR and lists one record per CDR3 protein. This table holds just over 350,000 distinct CDR3 sequences, over 6% found once. The source material was whole blood, sampled in connection with sensitization to the hapten diphenylcyclopropenone (DPC). The receptor source for this set is a woman between 18 and 30 years old with alopecia areata. Some clones in this sample may be carry-over from other donors' samples.

This clonotype was observed many times. V is TRBV3-1 and J is TRBJ1-1; TRBD1 matches 7 bases. The V and J ends lost 4 bases and 0 bases, in that order; junction bases with no gene match: 8. The V gene's germline CDR1 is LGHDT and CDR2 YNNKEL (reference sequence). This CDR3 is 16 amino acids long. In nucleotides, the CDR3 is TGTGCCAGCAGCCCGCGGGACAGACACATGAACACTGAAGCTTTCTTT. This gives the protein CASSPRDRHMNTEAFF.

There are a few counts of this clonotype. The rearrangement uses TRBV6-5 and TRBJ2-1; TRBD2 matches at 8 bases. Germline V gene lookup returns CDR1 MNHEY and CDR2 SVGAGI. The CDR3 runs to 16 residues. Germline trimming cut 6 bases from V and 1 base from J; bases unmatched to any gene: 8. This chain's CDR3 is CASSQFVAGSYNEQFF. CDR3 sequence (DNA): TGTGCCAGCAGCCAGTTTGTAGCGGGGTCCTACAATGAGCAGTTCTTC.

The sample holds many counts of this clonotype. The chain joins TRBV29-1 to TRBJ2-7; the match to TRBD2 covers 11 bases. Trimming removed 7 bases from V and 3 bases from J; junction bases left unmatched: 5. CDR1 is SQVTM and CDR2 is ANQGSEA in the germline V gene. This CDR3 is 13 amino acids long. The CDR3 is CSAMTSGNYEQYF. The CDR3 DNA sequence: TGCAGCGCAATGACTAGCGGGAACTACGAGCAGTACTTC.

The chain employs TRBV6-5 and TRBJ2-7, with 10 bases that match TRBD2. Germline CDR1 reads MNHEY; CDR2 reads SVGAGI. This CDR3 comprises 14 residues. Losses at the gene ends were 5 bases for V and 1 base for J; bases not matched to a gene: 2. The CDR3 DNA reads TGTGCCAGCAGTAGCGGGGGGGCTTCCTACGAGCAGTACTTC. This sequence encodes CASSSGGASYEQYF.

This clonotype was detected ten times or more. The chain recombines TRBV6-6 with TRBJ2-3; the match to TRBD2 covers 8 bases. After removal of 8 bases from V and 0 bases from J, the junction contained 10 bases not matched to a gene. The CDR3 is 16 residues long. The germline gives CDR1 MNHNY, CDR2 SVGAGI (reference sequence). The CDR3 loop is CASRDGASGSTDTQYF. The DNA for the CDR3 is TGTGCCAGCCGAGACGGGGCTAGCGGGAGCACAGATACGCAGTATTTT.

This chain links TRBV18 with TRBJ2-3, with 7 nucleotides matching TRBD2. J gave up 2 bases and V 2 bases, and 4 bases lay outside the gene matches. The V gene's germline CDR1 is KGHSH and CDR2 LQKENI. This CDR3 has 15 amino acids. The CDR3 reads CASSPVSGVTDTQYF. Here the CDR3 DNA reads TGTGCCAGCTCACCAGTCAGCGGGGTCACAGATACGCAGTATTTT.

This clonotype came up a few times. DNA for the CDR3: TGTGCCAGCAGTGCGGACAGGGATACCTACGAGCAGTACTTC. Translation: CASSADRDTYEQYF. This chain joins TRBV6-1 and TRBJ2-7; TRBD1 agrees at 8 bases. CDR3 length: 14 residues. With V trimmed by 4 bases and J by 2 bases, 4 bases remained unmatched. Germline V gene data show CDR1 as MNHNS and CDR2 as SASEGT.

This clonotype was seen a handful of times. The chain is built from TRBV4-3 and TRBJ1-1; 8 nucleotides align to TRBD1. The CDR3 loop spans 16 amino acids. The germline gives CDR1 LGHNA, CDR2 YSLEER. Germline trimming cut 3 bases from V and 5 bases from J; bases unmatched to any gene: 11. The CDR3 region is CASSHLAGGVRTEAFF. CDR3 sequence (DNA): TGCGCCAGCAGCCATTTGGCAGGGGGCGTAAGAACTGAAGCTTTCTTT.

This clonotype has at least ten counts. The genes are TRBV29-1 and TRBJ1-2; tentatively, D is TRBD1 (5 bases). The CDR3 has 12 amino acids. Trimming stripped 4 bases from V and 8 bases from J, with 14 bases between. Germline CDR1 reads SQVTM; CDR2 reads ANQGSEA. In DNA form, the CDR3 reads TGCAGCGTTGGAAGGGGAAACGGGGGCTACACCTTC. Its protein is CSVGRGNGGYTF.

At least ten counts were recorded for this clonotype. An end of the junction differs from the germline gene, which may be a read error. The chain carries TRBV11-3 and TRBJ2-4; D is undetermined. Germline CDR1 is SGHNT and CDR2 is YENEEA. This CDR3 is built from 13 residues. The CDR3 DNA reads as TGTGCCAGCAGCTTGGGGATCGGAAGGGTTAAGGACTTC. Its protein is CASSLGIGRVKDF.